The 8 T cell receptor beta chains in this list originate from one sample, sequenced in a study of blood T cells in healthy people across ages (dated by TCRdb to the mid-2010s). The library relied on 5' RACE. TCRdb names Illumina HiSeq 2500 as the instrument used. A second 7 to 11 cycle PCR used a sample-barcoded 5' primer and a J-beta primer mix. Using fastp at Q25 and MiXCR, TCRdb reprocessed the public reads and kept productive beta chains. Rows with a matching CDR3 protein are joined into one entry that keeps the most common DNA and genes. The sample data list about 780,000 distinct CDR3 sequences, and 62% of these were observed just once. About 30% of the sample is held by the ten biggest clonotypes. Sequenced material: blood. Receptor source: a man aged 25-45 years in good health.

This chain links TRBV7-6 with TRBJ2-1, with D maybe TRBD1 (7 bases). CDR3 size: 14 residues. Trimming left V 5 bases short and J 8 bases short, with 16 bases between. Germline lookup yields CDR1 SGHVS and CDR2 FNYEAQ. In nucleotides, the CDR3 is TGTGCCAGCAGCGTAGGAGGGACAGCCCATGAGCAGTTCTTC. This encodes CASSVGGTAHEQFF.

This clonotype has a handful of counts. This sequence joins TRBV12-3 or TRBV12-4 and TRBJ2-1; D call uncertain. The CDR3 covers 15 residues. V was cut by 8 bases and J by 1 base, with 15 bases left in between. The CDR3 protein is CASRTVMGSYNEQFF. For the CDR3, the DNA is TGTGCCAGCCGGACGGTGATGGGATCCTACAATGAGCAGTTCTTC.

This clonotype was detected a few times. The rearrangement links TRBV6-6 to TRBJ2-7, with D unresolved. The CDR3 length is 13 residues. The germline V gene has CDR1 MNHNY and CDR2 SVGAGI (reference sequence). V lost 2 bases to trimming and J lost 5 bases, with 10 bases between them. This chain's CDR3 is CASSYVGTNEQYF. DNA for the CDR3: TGTGCCAGCAGTTACGTCGGCACCAACGAGCAGTACTTC.

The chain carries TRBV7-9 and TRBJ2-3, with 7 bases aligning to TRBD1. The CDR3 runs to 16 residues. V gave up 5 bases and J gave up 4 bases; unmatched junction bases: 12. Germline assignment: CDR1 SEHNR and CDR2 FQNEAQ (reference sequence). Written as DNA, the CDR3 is TGTGCCAGCAGCCCCTGGACAGGACAAGAGGCAGATACGCAGTATTTT. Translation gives CASSPWTGQEADTQYF. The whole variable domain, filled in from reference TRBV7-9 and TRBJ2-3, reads DTGVSQNPRHKITKRGQNVTFRCDPISEHNRLYWYRQTLGQGPEFLTYFQNEAQLEKSRLLSDRFSAERPKGSFSTLEIQRTEQGDSAMYLCASSPWTGQEADTQYFGPGTRLTVL.

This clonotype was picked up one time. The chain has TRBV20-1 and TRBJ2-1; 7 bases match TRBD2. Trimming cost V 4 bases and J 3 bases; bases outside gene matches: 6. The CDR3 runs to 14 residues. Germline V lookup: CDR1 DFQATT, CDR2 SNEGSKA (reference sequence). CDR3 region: CSAIALADYNEQFF. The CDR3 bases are TGCAGTGCTATTGCCCTAGCGGACTACAATGAGCAGTTCTTC.

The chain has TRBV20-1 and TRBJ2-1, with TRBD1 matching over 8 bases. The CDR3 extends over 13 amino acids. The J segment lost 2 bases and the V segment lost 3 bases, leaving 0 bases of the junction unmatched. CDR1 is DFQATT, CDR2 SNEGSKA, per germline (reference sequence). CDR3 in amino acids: CSASRGPYNEQFF. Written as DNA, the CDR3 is TGCAGTGCTAGCAGGGGGCCCTACAATGAGCAGTTCTTC.

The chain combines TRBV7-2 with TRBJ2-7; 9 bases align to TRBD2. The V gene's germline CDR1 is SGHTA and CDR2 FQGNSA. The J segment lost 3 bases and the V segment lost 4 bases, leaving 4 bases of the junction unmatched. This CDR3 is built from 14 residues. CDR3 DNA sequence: TGTGCCAGCAGCTCTAGCGGGGACAACTACGAGCAGTACTTC. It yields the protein CASSSSGDNYEQYF.

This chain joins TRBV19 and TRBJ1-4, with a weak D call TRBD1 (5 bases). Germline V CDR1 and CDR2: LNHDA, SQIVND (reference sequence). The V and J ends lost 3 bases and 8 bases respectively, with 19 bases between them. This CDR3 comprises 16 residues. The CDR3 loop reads CASSMRDSSFSEKLFF. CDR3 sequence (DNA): TGTGCCAGTAGTATGCGTGACAGCTCGTTCTCCGAAAAACTGTTTTTT.